The present entry profiles one T cell receptor (beta chain) with its context. Its antigen is unknown. This entry is derived from a study of shared clonotypes between healthy human individuals. General observations from the study: Tissue TCR repertoires likely differ from these blood-only repertoires. A limitation of the genetic and exposure-history diversity represented arose from few donors.

Here immunoSEQ multiplex PCR was the method, and the copy in TCRdb shows in-frame clones only, minus some. The sample has 110,000 or so clones, about two thirds seen once. The CDR3 has 12 amino acids. V was shortened by 5 bases and J by 1 base, with 6 bases between the two germline ends. Per the germline V gene, CDR1 is SGHTA and CDR2 is FQGNSA. The sequencing input was memory CD8+ T cells sorted from blood. Subset of the sample: CD45RO+ cells pooled with CCR7-negative TemRA cells. The rearrangement links TRBV7-2 to TRBJ2-7, with no clear D. The clonotype comes from a woman in her twenties or thirties in good health. Here the CDR3 reads CASSPYSYEQYF. For the CDR3, the DNA is TGTGCCAGCAGCCCCTATTCCTACGAGCAGTACTTC.